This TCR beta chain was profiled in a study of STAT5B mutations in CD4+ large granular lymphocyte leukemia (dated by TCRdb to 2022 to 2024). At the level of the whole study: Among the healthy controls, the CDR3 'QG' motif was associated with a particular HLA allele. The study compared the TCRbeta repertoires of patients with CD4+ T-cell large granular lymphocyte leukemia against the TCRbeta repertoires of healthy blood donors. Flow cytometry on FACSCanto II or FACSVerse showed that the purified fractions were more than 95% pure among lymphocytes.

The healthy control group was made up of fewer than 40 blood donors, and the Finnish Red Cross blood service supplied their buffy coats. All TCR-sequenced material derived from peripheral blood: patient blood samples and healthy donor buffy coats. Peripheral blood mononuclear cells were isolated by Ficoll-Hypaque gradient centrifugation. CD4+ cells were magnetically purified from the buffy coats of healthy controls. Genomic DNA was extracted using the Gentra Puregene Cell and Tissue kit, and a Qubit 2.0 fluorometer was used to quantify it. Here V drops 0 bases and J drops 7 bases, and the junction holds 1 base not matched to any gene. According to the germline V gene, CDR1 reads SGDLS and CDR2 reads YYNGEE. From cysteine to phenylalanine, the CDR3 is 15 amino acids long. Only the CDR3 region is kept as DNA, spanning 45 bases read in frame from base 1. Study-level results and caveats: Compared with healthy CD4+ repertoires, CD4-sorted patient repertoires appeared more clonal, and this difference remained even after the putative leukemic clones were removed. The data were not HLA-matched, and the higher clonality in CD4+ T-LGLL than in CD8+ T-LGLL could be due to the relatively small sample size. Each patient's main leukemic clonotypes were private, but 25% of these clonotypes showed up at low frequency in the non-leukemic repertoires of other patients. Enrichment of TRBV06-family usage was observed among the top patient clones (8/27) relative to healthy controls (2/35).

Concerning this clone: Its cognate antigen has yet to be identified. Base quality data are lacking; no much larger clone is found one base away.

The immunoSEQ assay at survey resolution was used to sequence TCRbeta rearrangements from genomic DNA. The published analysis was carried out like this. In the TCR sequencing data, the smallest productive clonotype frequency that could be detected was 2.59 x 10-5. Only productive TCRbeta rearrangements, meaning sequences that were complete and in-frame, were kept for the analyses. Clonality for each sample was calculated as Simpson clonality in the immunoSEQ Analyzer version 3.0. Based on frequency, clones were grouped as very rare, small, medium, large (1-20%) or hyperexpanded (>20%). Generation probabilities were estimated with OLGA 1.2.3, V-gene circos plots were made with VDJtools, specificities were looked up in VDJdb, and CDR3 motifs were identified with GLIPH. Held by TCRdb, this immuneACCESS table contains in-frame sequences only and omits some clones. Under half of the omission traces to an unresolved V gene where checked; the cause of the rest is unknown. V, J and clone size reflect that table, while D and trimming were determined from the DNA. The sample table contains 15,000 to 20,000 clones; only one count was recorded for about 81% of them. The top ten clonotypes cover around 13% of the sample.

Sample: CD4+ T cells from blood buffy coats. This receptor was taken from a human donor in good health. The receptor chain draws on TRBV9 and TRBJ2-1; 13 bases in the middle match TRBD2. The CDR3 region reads CASSVGTSGSNEQFF. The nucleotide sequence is TGTGCCAGCAGCGTAGGGACTAGCGGGAGTAATGAGCAGTTCTTC.